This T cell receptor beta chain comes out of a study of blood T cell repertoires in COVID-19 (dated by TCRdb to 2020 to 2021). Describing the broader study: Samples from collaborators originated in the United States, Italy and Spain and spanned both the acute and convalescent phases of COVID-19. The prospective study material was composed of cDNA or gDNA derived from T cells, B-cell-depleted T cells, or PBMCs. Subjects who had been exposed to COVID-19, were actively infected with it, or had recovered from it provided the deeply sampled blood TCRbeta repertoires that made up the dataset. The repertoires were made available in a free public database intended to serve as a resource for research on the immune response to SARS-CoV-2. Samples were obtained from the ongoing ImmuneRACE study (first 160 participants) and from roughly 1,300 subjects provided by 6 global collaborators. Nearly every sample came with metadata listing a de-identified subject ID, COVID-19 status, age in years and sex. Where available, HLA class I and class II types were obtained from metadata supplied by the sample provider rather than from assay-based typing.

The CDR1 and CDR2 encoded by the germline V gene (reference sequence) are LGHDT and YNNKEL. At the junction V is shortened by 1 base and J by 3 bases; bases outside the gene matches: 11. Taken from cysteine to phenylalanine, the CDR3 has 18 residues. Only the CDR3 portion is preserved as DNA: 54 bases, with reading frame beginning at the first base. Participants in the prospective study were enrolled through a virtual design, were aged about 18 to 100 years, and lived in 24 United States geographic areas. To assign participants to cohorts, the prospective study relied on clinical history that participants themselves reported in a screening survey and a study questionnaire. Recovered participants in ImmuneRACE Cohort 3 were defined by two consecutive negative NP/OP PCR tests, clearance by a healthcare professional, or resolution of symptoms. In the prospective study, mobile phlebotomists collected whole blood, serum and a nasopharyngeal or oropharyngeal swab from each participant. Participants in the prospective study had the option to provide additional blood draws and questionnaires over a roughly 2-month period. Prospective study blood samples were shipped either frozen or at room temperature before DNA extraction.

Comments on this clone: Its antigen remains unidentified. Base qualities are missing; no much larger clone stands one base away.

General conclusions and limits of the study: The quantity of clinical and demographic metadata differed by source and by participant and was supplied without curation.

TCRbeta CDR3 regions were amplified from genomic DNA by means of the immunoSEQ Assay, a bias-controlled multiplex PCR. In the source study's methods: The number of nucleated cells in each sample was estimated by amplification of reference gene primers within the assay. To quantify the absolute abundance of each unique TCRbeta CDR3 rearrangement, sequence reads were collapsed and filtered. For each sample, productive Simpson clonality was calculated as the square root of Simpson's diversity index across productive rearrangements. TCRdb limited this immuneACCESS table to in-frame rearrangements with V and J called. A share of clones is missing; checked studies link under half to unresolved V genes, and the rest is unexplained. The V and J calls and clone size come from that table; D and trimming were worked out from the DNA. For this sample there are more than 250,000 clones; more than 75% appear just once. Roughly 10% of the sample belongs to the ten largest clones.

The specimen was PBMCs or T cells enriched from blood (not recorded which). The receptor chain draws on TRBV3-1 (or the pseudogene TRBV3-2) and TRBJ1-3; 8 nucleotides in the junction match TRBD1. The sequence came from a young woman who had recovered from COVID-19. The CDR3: CASSQGVGQGAFGNTIYF. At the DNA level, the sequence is TGTGCCAGCAGCCAAGGAGTCGGGCAGGGGGCCTTTGGAAACACCATATATTTT.